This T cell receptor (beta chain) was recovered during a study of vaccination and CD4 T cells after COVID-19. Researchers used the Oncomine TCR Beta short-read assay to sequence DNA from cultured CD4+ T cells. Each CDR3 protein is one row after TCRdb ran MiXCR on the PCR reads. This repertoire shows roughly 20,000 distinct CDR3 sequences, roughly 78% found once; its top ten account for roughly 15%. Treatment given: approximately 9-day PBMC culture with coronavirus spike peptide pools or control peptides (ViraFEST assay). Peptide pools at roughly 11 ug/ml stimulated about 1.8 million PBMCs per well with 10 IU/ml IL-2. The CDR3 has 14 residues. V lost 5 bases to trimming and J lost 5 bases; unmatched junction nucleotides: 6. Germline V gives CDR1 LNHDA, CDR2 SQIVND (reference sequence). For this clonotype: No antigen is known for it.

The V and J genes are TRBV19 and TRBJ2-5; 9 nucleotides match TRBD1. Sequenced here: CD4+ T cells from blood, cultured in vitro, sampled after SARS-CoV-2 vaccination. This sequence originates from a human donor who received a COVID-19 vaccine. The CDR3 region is CASSPRDREETQYF. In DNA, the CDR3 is TGTGCCAGTAGTCCCCGGGACAGGGAGGAGACCCAGTACTTC.